This T cell receptor beta chain was identified in a study of control samples from healthy donors and cancer patients. This clone was observed once. Germline CDR1 reads SNHLY; CDR2 reads FYNNEI. The V and J ends lost 5 bases and 5 bases respectively, with 12 bases between them. This CDR3 region has 13 residues. The data were produced by immunoSEQ multiplex PCR, yet TCRdb's version contains in-frame clones alone and is incomplete. Seen here are around 110,000 clones, more than 85% observed once, and the top ten hold roughly 2.6%. The receptor's source is a man aged 25-40 years in good health. The chain employs TRBV2 and TRBJ1-1, with D possibly matching TRBD1 (6 bases). Sample: blood. In DNA form, the CDR3 reads TGTGCCAGCAGTCCAGACAGGTGGACTGAAGCTTTCTTT. Translating it yields CASSPDRWTEAFF.